The 2 T cell receptor beta chains below all came from one sample that was sequenced in a study of response to subunit inactivated influenza vaccine. TCRdb independently ran MiXCR on the RT-PCR reads; one entry per CDR3 protein. Of fewer than 550,000 distinct CDR3 sequences in the sample, less than 30% were seen once. The sample consisted of CD4+ T cells sorted from PBMCs, taken approximately 5 days after vaccination. These receptors all come from a man between 50 and 59 years old who received an inactivated influenza vaccine.

This clonotype was observed at least ten times. The chain links TRBV24-1 to TRBJ1-1; TRBD1 agrees at 12 bases. Germline values: CDR1 KGHDR, CDR2 SFDVKD. This CDR3 is 17 amino acids long. V was clipped by 5 bases and J by 1 base; unmatched bases: 7. Here the CDR3 DNA reads TGTGCCACCAGTGCCGGGGACAGGGGGCGAAAGAACACTGAAGCTTTCTTT. Translating gives CATSAGDRGRKNTEAFF.

The chain couples TRBV20-1 to TRBJ1-6; no clear D gene. V was pared by 6 bases and J by 10 bases, with 16 bases between. The CDR3 contains 13 residues. Germline loops: CDR1 DFQATT, CDR2 SNEGSKA (reference sequence). In DNA form, the CDR3 reads TGCAGTGCCCCCTTGGACTTCTTATCACCCCTCCACTTT. It specifies CSAPLDFLSPLHF.